These 15 T cell receptor beta chains share one sample of origin, sequenced in a study of response to subunit inactivated influenza vaccine. TCRdb independently ran MiXCR on the RT-PCR reads; one entry per CDR3 protein. The sample has about 570,000 distinct CDR3 sequences; roughly 12% are singletons. These records were also assigned to another study, of T cells expressing NK-cell markers. As that report states: Synthesis of TCR beta cDNA relied on 5'RACE template switching carrying UMIs.

The material sequenced was PBMCs from blood, taken on the day of vaccination. Every receptor here comes from a middle-aged man who received an inactivated influenza vaccine.

This clonotype was observed a handful of times. The chain links TRBV7-2 to TRBJ2-1, with D hard to call. V was trimmed by 5 bases and J by 7 bases, leaving 18 bases between them. Germline values: CDR1 SGHTA, CDR2 FQGNSA. CDR3 size: 15 residues. In nucleotides, the CDR3 is TGTGCCAGCAGCCTCGGACCCCGAACGGGTAATGAGCAGTTCTTC. It is translated as CASSLGPRTGNEQFF.

The rearrangement uses TRBV12-3 or TRBV12-4 and TRBJ2-1; D is perhaps TRBD2 (5 bases). This CDR3 comprises 13 residues. V was clipped by 6 bases and J by 4 bases, with 10 bases between them. CDR3 sequence reads: CASRIGLYNEQFF. The CDR3 DNA reads TGTGCCAGCAGAATCGGACTTTACAATGAGCAGTTCTTC.

The chain combines TRBV4-2 with TRBJ2-7; weak D call: TRBD1 (5 bases). From germline, CDR1 is LGHNA and CDR2 YNFKEQ. CDR3 size: 14 residues. Deletions cut 10 bases from V and 5 bases from J, with 21 bases between. The CDR3 DNA follows: TGTGCCATGGGCCCCGGGCCAGGGTTTAACGAGCAGTACTTC. It translates to CAMGPGPGFNEQYF.

This clonotype was counted ten times or more. The chain carries TRBV29-1 and TRBJ2-5; maybe TRBD2 (6 bases). The germline V gene encodes CDR1 SQVTM and CDR2 ANQGSEA. CDR3 size: 13 residues. The V end was cut by 0 bases, the J end by 7 bases, with 12 bases between. CDR3 bases: TGCAGCGTTGAAGATGGTGTTAGCGGGACCCAGTACTTC. It encodes CSVEDGVSGTQYF.

This clonotype was seen more than once but under ten times. CDR3 amino acids: CASSFSGTDYGYTF. CDR3 coding DNA: TGCGCCAGCAGCTTCTCCGGGACAGACTATGGCTACACCTTC. The rearrangement links TRBV5-1 to TRBJ1-2, with 7 bases matching TRBD1. The CDR3 loop spans 14 amino acids. After removal of 2 bases from V and 3 bases from J, the junction contained 4 bases not matched to a gene. Germline V gene data show CDR1 as SGHRS and CDR2 as YFSETQ.

This clonotype was counted only a few times. The chain employs TRBV5-6 and TRBJ2-1, with D possibly being TRBD1 (6 bases). This CDR3 spans 14 amino acids. The V gene's germline CDR1 is SGHDT and CDR2 YYEEEE. Trimming left V 4 bases short and J 10 bases short, with 18 bases between. The CDR3 DNA reads TGTGCCAGCAGCCCAAATACAGGGATCGGGGAGCAGTTCTTC. This sequence encodes CASSPNTGIGEQFF. The full variable domain, completed using reference TRBV5-6 and TRBJ2-1, is DAGVTQSPTHLIKTRGQQVTLRCSPKSGHDTVSWYQQALGQGPQFIFQYYEEEERQRGNFPDRFSGHQFPNYSSELNVNALLLGDSALYLCASSPNTGIGEQFFGPGTRLTVL.

The V gene is TRBV29-1, the J gene TRBJ2-7; 9 nucleotides align to TRBD1. Germline assignment: CDR1 SQVTM and CDR2 ANQGSEA. Trimming cost V 6 bases and J 5 bases; bases outside gene matches: 5. This CDR3 is 12 amino acids long. CDR3 sequence: CSVRQGGHEQYF. CDR3 coding DNA: TGCAGCGTGCGACAGGGGGGCCACGAGCAGTACTTC.

The rearrangement uses TRBV4-3 and TRBJ1-1, with D hard to call. This CDR3 is 15 amino acids long. From germline, CDR1 is LGHNA and CDR2 YSLEER. V gave up 4 bases and J gave up 1 base, with 13 bases separating them. In DNA, the CDR3 is TGCGCCAGCAGCCTAACCTGGCAGGCGAACACTGAAGCTTTCTTT. Protein: CASSLTWQANTEAFF.

The CDR3 region is CASSHREANQPQHF. The CDR3 DNA follows: TGTGCCAGTAGTCACAGGGAGGCCAATCAGCCCCAGCATTTT. This rearrangement joins TRBV19 to TRBJ1-5, with a possible D match to TRBD1 (6 bases). In germline, CDR1 is LNHDA, CDR2 SQIVND (reference sequence). The germline V and J ends were trimmed by 5 bases and 3 bases, with 11 bases remaining between them. This CDR3 region has 14 residues.

This clonotype appeared a few times. The chain uses TRBV7-9 and TRBJ2-7, with D perhaps TRBD1 or TRBD2 (5 bases each). V lost 4 bases, J lost 6 bases, and 16 bases lay in between. The germline V gene encodes CDR1 SEHNR and CDR2 FQNEAQ (reference sequence). The CDR3 is 14 amino acids. Here the CDR3 reads CASSSGRGVFEQYF. The CDR3 DNA sequence: TGTGCCAGCAGCTCAGGCAGAGGGGTGTTCGAGCAGTACTTC. The full variable domain, its missing parts supplied by reference TRBV7-9 and TRBJ2-7, is DTGVSQNPRHKITKRGQNVTFRCDPISEHNRLYWYRQTLGQGPEFLTYFQNEAQLEKSRLLSDRFSAERPKGSFSTLEIQRTEQGDSAMYLCASSSGRGVFEQYFGPGTRLTVT.

This clonotype was counted between two and nine times. The chain recombines TRBV5-1 with TRBJ2-7; the D call may be TRBD1 or TRBD2 (5 bases each). CDR1 is SGHRS, CDR2 YFSETQ, per germline. The CDR3 totals 15 residues. V lost 1 base and J lost 2, with 13 bases in between. The CDR3 is CASSLSVGTTYEQYF. CDR3 sequence (DNA): TGCGCCAGCAGCTTGTCTGTGGGGACCACCTACGAGCAGTACTTC.

This clonotype was detected only a few times. V is TRBV4-3 and J is TRBJ1-1; 8 nucleotides agree with TRBD1. V was pared by 1 base and J by 6 bases, with 10 bases of the junction left unmatched. The CDR3 loop spans 16 amino acids. Looked up from germline, CDR1 is LGHNA and CDR2 is YSLEER. The CDR3 DNA sequence: TGCGCCAGCAGCCAAGTCGTCGGACAGGGACGGTCTGAAGCTTTCTTT. This encodes CASSQVVGQGRSEAFF.

The rearrangement links TRBV12-3 or TRBV12-4 to TRBJ2-3, with TRBD2 matching 7 bases. The V gene end was trimmed by 7 bases and the J gene end by 5 bases; junction bases not matched to a gene: 6. This CDR3 contains 13 residues. The CDR3 reads CASKTSAQDTQYF. The CDR3 coding sequence is TGTGCCAGCAAAACTAGCGCGCAAGATACGCAGTATTTT.

This chain connects TRBV7-9 to TRBJ2-5, with unresolved D. The CDR3 sequence is 14 residues long. Trimming removed 5 bases from V and 4 bases from J, with 14 bases in between. Germline-derived CDR1 and CDR2 are SEHNR and FQNEAQ (reference sequence). In DNA, the CDR3 is TGTGCCAGCAGCCGGAAACCCTTTGGAGAGACCCAGTACTTC. It codes for CASSRKPFGETQYF.

This clonotype was seen many times. The rearrangement joins TRBV18 to TRBJ2-7, with 9 bases identical to TRBD1. Losses at the gene ends were 2 bases for V and 7 bases for J; bases not matched to a gene: 3. This CDR3 comprises 13 residues. Germline CDR1 is KGHSH and CDR2 is LQKENI. CDR3 amino acids: CASSPGTGWEQYF. In nucleotides, the CDR3 is TGTGCCAGCTCACCAGGGACAGGGTGGGAGCAGTACTTC.